The rows below give T cell receptor beta chains drawn from one sample of a study of PD-L1 blockade in urothelial cancer. Clones were sequenced by immunoSEQ multiplex PCR, and TCRdb holds only the in-frame ones, with some missing. The table shows around 45,000 clones, with more than 75% occurring only once. The specimen comprised PBMCs, sampled around atezolizumab (anti-PD-L1) treatment. The receptors derive from a woman aged 60-75 years with urothelial cancer. CDR3s include the opening cysteine and the closing phenylalanine or tryptophan. The D gene is left open where the match is weak.

d_call,cdr3_length,v_call,j_call,cdr3_aa
TRBD2,17,TRBV29-1,TRBJ2-1,CSVEGLAAHKGGNEQFF
TRBD1,14,TRBV15,TRBJ1-1,CATSGQGTNTEAFF
TRBD1,15,TRBV6-6,TRBJ1-5,CASSYLGTENQPQHF
.,14,TRBV4-1,TRBJ2-1,CASSHTDRDNEQFF
TRBD2,20,TRBV5-1,TRBJ2-2,CATQRRGGNSGGPNTGELFF
.,18,TRBV5-1,TRBJ2-7,CASSLGRGLLAGLYEQYF
.,13,TRBV7-2,TRBJ2-5,CASSLREWETQYF
TRBD1,15,TRBV6-5,TRBJ2-4,CASSRRQGAVDIQYF
.,14,TRBV6-5,TRBJ2-1,CASRNRDEYNEQFF
TRBD1,16,TRBV7-6,TRBJ2-1,CASSDRDWDHYNEQFF
.,16,TRBV7-6,TRBJ1-4,CASSLALGGTNEKLFF
TRBD1,15,TRBV13,TRBJ1-3,CASSLGQDTGNTIYF
TRBD2,15,TRBV9,TRBJ2-7,CASSVDIAGPYEQYF
.,13,TRBV5-1,TRBJ2-5,CASSLEGSVTQYF
.,11,TRBV2,TRBJ1-1,CASSYSGEAFF
.,13,TRBV5-8,TRBJ1-2,CASSMTGFYGYTF
.,15,TRBV4-2,TRBJ2-7,CASSQEIVLFYEQYF
TRBD1,14,TRBV5-1,TRBJ1-1,CASRPGQGGTEAFF
TRBD2,17,TRBV4-1,TRBJ2-5,CASSHRTLGTSGETQYF
.,15,TRBV2,TRBJ1-1,CASTPPENVNTEAFF
TRBD1,14,TRBV15,TRBJ2-7,CATSRERGPYEQYF
.,15,TRBV9,TRBJ2-1,CASSVNVASGDEQFF
TRBD1,15,TRBV25-1,TRBJ1-2,CASSVPGQPNYGYTF
TRBD1,14,TRBV5-4,TRBJ1-1,CASSFDRGDTEAFF
.,15,TRBV7-2,TRBJ2-2,CASSLVAGYTGELFF
TRBD1,15,TRBV6-5,TRBJ1-1,CASSYSPGQGRQAFF
.,15,TRBV4-3,TRBJ1-2,CASSQDPAGAYGYTF
.,12,TRBV28,TRBJ2-7,CASSPGVYEQYF
TRBD2,17,TRBV28,TRBJ2-1,CASSKTPGLAGQFLEFF
TRBD1,14,TRBV7-9,TRBJ1-2,CASSLQGAPGGYTF
TRBD1,15,TRBV2,TRBJ2-3,CASADRGRITDTQYF
.,16,TRBV6-5,TRBJ2-7,CASSFKGPPGPYEQYF
.,13,TRBV5-1,TRBJ1-1,CASSPGSGEEAFF
TRBD1,13,TRBV27,TRBJ2-5,CASSWDSQETQYF
TRBD2,15,TRBV5-1,TRBJ2-1,CASSQSAGGVGEQFF
.,14,TRBV29-1,TRBJ1-3,CSVEYGGSGNTIYF
.,14,TRBV27,TRBJ1-4,CASSEVGRNEKLFF
.,15,TRBV2,TRBJ2-7,CASSGTPGGSYEQYF
.,14,TRBV11-2,TRBJ1-2,CASSQRGSGYGYTF
TRBD1,12,TRBV2,TRBJ2-1,CASSMTGNEQFF
TRBD1,17,TRBV9,TRBJ2-3,CASSVGRTGEGTDTQYF
.,16,TRBV18,TRBJ1-4,CASSPAYRATNEKLFF
.,14,TRBV5-1,TRBJ2-7,CASSLAEFSYEQYF